These T cell receptor beta chains were read from a single sample in a study of T cell responses to AZD1222 COVID-19 vaccine. Here immunoSEQ multiplex PCR was the method, and the copy in TCRdb shows in-frame clones only, minus some. The sample contains more than 150,000 clones, approximately 90% of which appear only once. Here the sequenced sample was peripheral blood, taken on day 0 of AZD1222 vaccination. Every receptor here comes from an adult in good health. The CDR3 runs from the conserved cysteine through the conserved F or W. The order of the fields is V gene, J gene, clone size, D gene, CDR3 protein, CDR3 DNA. D genes are given only for firm matches. Clone size is shown for a subset of rows, as once, few, many or a class of expanded clone.

TRBV5-5	TRBJ2-5	.	.	CASSLTGRRETQYF	TGTGCCAGCAGCTTGACTGGCAGGCGGGAGACCCAGTACTTC
TRBV2	TRBJ2-1	.	.	CASSEEGPGLILPSAPPASNEQFF	TGTGCCAGCAGTGAAGAAGGGCCAGGCCTAATTTTACCTAGCGCCCCTCCCGCGAGCAATGAGCAGTTCTTC
TRBV4-2	TRBJ1-2	once	.	CASSQDEMVRYDYTF	TGTGCCAGCAGCCAAGATGAGATGGTACGCTATGACTACACCTTC
TRBV7-2	TRBJ1-2	.	TRBD1	CASSNDRGSGDGGYTF	TGTGCCAGCAGCAATGACAGGGGCAGCGGGGACGGTGGCTACACCTTC
TRBV6-5	TRBJ2-1	.	TRBD1	CASSYRTGSSYNEQFF	TGTGCCAGCAGTTACCGGACAGGCAGCTCCTACAATGAGCAGTTCTTC
TRBV6-2/TRBV6-3	TRBJ1-6	.	.	CASSYSATRTLHF	TGTGCCAGCAGTTACTCGGCAACCCGCACCCTCCACTTT
TRBV28	TRBJ1-3	.	.	CASSSHLGGQVGNTIYF	TGTGCCAGCAGTTCACACCTGGGGGGGCAGGTTGGAAACACCATATATTTT
TRBV6-6	TRBJ2-7	.	.	CASSYYLNSDYEQYF	TGTGCCAGCAGTTACTACCTGAACTCAGACTACGAGCAGTACTTC
TRBV7-9	TRBJ2-1	.	.	CASSYRERVYNEQFF	TGTGCCAGCAGCTACAGGGAAAGGGTCTACAATGAGCAGTTCTTC
TRBV30	TRBJ2-3	.	.	CAWSRGVGGVTDTQYF	TGTGCCTGGAGTAGGGGTGTGGGGGGCGTGACAGATACGCAGTATTTT
TRBV7-9	TRBJ2-1	.	.	CASSLERTLSSYNEQFF	TGTGCCAGCAGCTTAGAAAGGACCCTGAGCTCCTACAATGAGCAGTTCTTC
TRBV2	TRBJ1-5	.	.	CASLDSASENQPQHF	TGTGCCAGCCTAGATAGTGCCTCGGAGAATCAGCCCCAGCATTTT
TRBV6-1	TRBJ1-3	.	.	CASSERSGNTIYF	TGTGCCAGCAGTGAACGTTCTGGAAACACCATATATTTT
TRBV19	TRBJ2-7	.	.	CASSSLGGSSYEQYF	TGTGCCAGTAGTTCCCTAGGCGGCAGCTCCTACGAGCAGTACTTC
TRBV30	TRBJ1-2	.	TRBD1	CAWRAGQRAKGYYGYTF	TGTGCCTGGAGGGCGGGACAGCGGGCCAAAGGGTACTATGGCTACACCTTC